Presented here are 19 T cell receptor beta chains from one specimen sequenced in a study of blood T cell repertoires in COVID-19. The method was immunoSEQ multiplex PCR; TCRdb's version includes in-frame clones alone and lacks a portion of them. This repertoire shows roughly 220,000 clones, about 85% found once; its top ten account for around 2.6%. Material: PBMCs or T cells enriched from blood (not recorded which). These receptors all come from a woman in her twenties or thirties who had recovered from COVID-19.

This rearrangement joins TRBV7-2 to TRBJ1-1, with 7 bases lining up with TRBD1. V lost 2 bases, J lost 1 base, and 13 bases stayed unmatched. CDR3 length: 18 amino acids. Per the germline V gene, CDR1 is SGHTA and CDR2 is FQGNSA. CDR3 loop: CASSLIPRGVPSNTEAFF. DNA of the CDR3: TGTGCCAGCAGCTTAATCCCCAGGGGGGTTCCATCGAACACTGAAGCTTTCTTT.

The J gene is TRBJ2-1, the V gene TRBV20-1; D ambiguous. The CDR3 has 11 amino acids. Trimming took off 7 bases at V and 8 bases at J, with 12 bases between the two ends. CDR1 is DFQATT and CDR2 is SNEGSKA in the germline V gene (reference sequence). The CDR3 DNA is TGCAGTGGGTCCCGGCAGGATGAGCAGTTCTTC. Translating it yields CSGSRQDEQFF.

The chain is built from TRBV7-2 and TRBJ2-7, with TRBD1 identical over 9 bases. CDR1 is SGHTA and CDR2 is FQGNSA in the germline V gene. The CDR3 loop spans 14 amino acids. The V gene end was trimmed by 4 bases and the J gene end by 1 base; junction bases not matched to a gene: 2. This CDR3 reads CASSSDRGSYEQYF. In DNA form, the CDR3 reads TGTGCCAGCAGCTCGGACAGGGGTTCCTACGAGCAGTACTTC. Complete variable domain (other parts from reference TRBV7-2 and TRBJ2-7): GAGVSQSPSNKVTEKGKDVELRCDPISGHTALYWYRQSLGQGLEFLIYFQGNSAPDKSGLPSDRFSAERTGGSVSTLTIQRTQQEDSAVYLCASSSDRGSYEQYFGPGTRLTVT.

The J gene is TRBJ1-5, the V gene TRBV19, with D possibly being TRBD1 (5 bases). The ends were cut back, 7 bases at V and 5 bases at J, with 12 bases in the middle. The length of the CDR3 is 13 residues. Germline V CDR1 and CDR2: LNHDA, SQIVND (reference sequence). Here the CDR3 reads CASTQVGDQPQHF. CDR3 nucleotide sequence: TGTGCCAGTACGCAAGTAGGGGATCAGCCCCAGCATTTT.

The genes are TRBV7-3 and TRBJ1-3, with 7 bases that match TRBD1. The CDR3 has 15 residues. Germline lookup yields CDR1 SGHTA and CDR2 FQGTGA. J was trimmed by 3 bases and V by 5 bases; bases with no gene match: 7. The CDR3 sequence is CASSPRQGGGNTIYF. CDR3 nucleotide sequence: TGTGCCAGCAGCCCTCGACAGGGAGGTGGAAACACCATATATTTT.

The chain employs TRBV6-5 and TRBJ1-3; D is unresolved. This CDR3 is built from 15 residues. Between the trimmed V and J ends, which lost 4 bases and 0 bases, there was a span of 10 bases. The germline V gene encodes CDR1 MNHEY and CDR2 SVGAGI. As DNA, the CDR3 is TGTGCCAGCAGTTCCAGACTTTCCTCTGGAAACACCATATATTTT. It specifies CASSSRLSSGNTIYF.

V and J are TRBV10-3 and TRBJ1-4; TRBD1 agrees at 10 bases. Germline V gene sequence: CDR1 ENHRY, CDR2 SYGVKD. J gave up 7 bases and V 8 bases, and 4 bases lay outside the gene matches. The length of the CDR3 is 13 residues. The CDR3 here is CAIGTGEGEKLFF. In DNA, the CDR3 is TGTGCCATCGGGACAGGGGAGGGTGAAAAACTGTTTTTT.

This sequence joins TRBV2 and TRBJ1-2; the D gene is possibly TRBD1 (5 bases). In germline, CDR1 is SNHLY, CDR2 FYNNEI. CDR3 length: 13 residues. Trimming removed 3 bases from V and 3 bases from J, with 8 bases in between. The CDR3 DNA is TGTGCCAGCAGTGAGCGGGGGGACTATGGCTACACCTTC. This codes for CASSERGDYGYTF.

The V call is TRBV5-1, the J call TRBJ2-7, with 14 bases that match TRBD2. Germline trimming cut 0 bases from V and 9 bases from J; bases unmatched to any gene: 11. The length of the CDR3 is 17 residues. From germline, CDR1 is SGHRS and CDR2 YFSETQ. DNA of the CDR3: TGCGCCAGCAGCTTGGTTCCGGGACTAGCGGGGGCCGTCGGGCAGTACTTC. Translating gives CASSLVPGLAGAVGQYF.

The rearrangement uses TRBV6-1 and TRBJ2-3; TRBD2 matches 9 bases. The CDR3 loop spans 16 amino acids. Trimming cost V 2 bases and J 1 base; bases outside gene matches: 4. CDR1 is MNHNS and CDR2 is SASEGT in the germline V gene. DNA of the CDR3: TGTGCCAGCAGTGAATGGGCTAGCGGGGGCACAGATACGCAGTATTTT. Translating gives CASSEWASGGTDTQYF.

The rearrangement joins TRBV7-3 to TRBJ2-7; D call uncertain. This CDR3 spans 13 amino acids. Germline V gene lookup returns CDR1 SGHTA and CDR2 FQGTGA. V dropped 2 bases and J dropped 4 bases, with 9 bases sitting between them. This chain's CDR3 is CASSLGYSYEQYF. The CDR3 nucleotides read TGTGCCAGCAGCTTAGGGTACAGTTACGAGCAGTACTTC.

The CDR3 is CASSRETGGVGYDEKLFF. The CDR3 DNA follows: TGTGCCAGCAGCCGAGAGACAGGGGGAGTCGGTTACGATGAAAAACTGTTTTTT. The V call is TRBV7-9, the J call TRBJ1-4; 9 bases map to TRBD1. The trim removed 5 bases at V and 6 bases at J, leaving 16 bases unmatched. The CDR3 consists of 18 residues. The germline V gene has CDR1 SEHNR and CDR2 FQNEAQ (reference sequence).

The chain couples TRBV6-2 or TRBV6-3 to TRBJ2-1, with TRBD2 matching over 14 bases. After removal of 5 bases from V and 10 bases from J, the junction contained 10 bases not matched to a gene. CDR3 size: 16 residues. CDR1 MNHEY and CDR2 SVGEGT come from the germline V gene. CDR3 region: CASSGLAGGPAREQFF. The DNA for the CDR3 is TGTGCCAGCAGTGGACTAGCGGGGGGCCCGGCGCGGGAGCAGTTCTTC.

The chain links TRBV7-9 to TRBJ1-1; the match to TRBD1 covers 8 bases. The V and J ends lost 2 bases and 5 bases, in that order; junction bases with no gene match: 16. In germline, CDR1 is SEHNR, CDR2 FQNEAQ (reference sequence). The CDR3 totals 18 residues. The CDR3 sequence is CASSLISNGRGRTTEAFF. In nucleotides, the CDR3 is TGTGCCAGCAGCTTAATCTCAAATGGCAGGGGGCGAACTACTGAAGCTTTCTTT.

The genes are TRBV7-9 and TRBJ1-3; 9 nucleotides align to TRBD1. V was clipped by 2 bases and J by 4 bases; unmatched bases: 3. The CDR3 length is 15 residues. CDR1 is SEHNR and CDR2 is FQNEAQ in the germline V gene (reference sequence). CDR3 nucleotide sequence: TGTGCCAGCAGCTTACGACAGGGGGACGGAAACACCATATATTTT. Translating it yields CASSLRQGDGNTIYF.

To note about this clone: The sample contains more than one DNA sequence encoding this CDR3. The chain links TRBV28 to TRBJ1-6; TRBD1 agrees at 7 bases. Per the germline V gene, CDR1 is MDHEN and CDR2 is SYDVKM. The CDR3 runs 14 residues. V shed 3 bases, J shed 4 bases, and the junction held 0 bases outside the gene matches. The DNA of the CDR3 is TGTGCCAGCAGTTTGGACAGGTATAATTCACCCCTCCACTTT. This encodes CASSLDRYNSPLHF. Together with reference TRBV28 and TRBJ1-6, the CDR3 gives the full variable domain: DVKVTQSSRYLVKRTGEKVFLECVQDMDHENMFWYRQDPGLGLRLIYFSYDVKMKEKGDIPEGYSVSREKKERFSLILESASTNQTSMYLCASSLDRYNSPLHFGNGTRLTVT.

Points on this clone: The identical CDR3 is also encoded by other nucleotide sequences in the sample. J is TRBJ1-1 and V is TRBV19; 8 nucleotides align to TRBD1. The CDR3 contains 14 residues. V was pared by 0 bases and J by 5 bases, with 2 bases of the junction left unmatched. The germline V gene has CDR1 LNHDA and CDR2 SQIVND (reference sequence). The CDR3 region has the DNA TGTGCCAGTAGTATAGAACAGGGGGGAACTGAAGCTTTCTTT. Translated, it gives CASSIEQGGTEAFF. The full variable domain, completed using reference TRBV19 and TRBJ1-1, is DGGITQSPKYLFRKEGQNVTLSCEQNLNHDAMYWYRQDPGQGLRLIYYSQIVNDFQKGDIAEGYSVSREKKESFPLTVTSAQKNPTAFYLCASSIEQGGTEAFFGQGTRLTVV.

This clone was observed a single time. The genes are TRBV9 and TRBJ2-3; 8 bases are a match to TRBD1. V shed 0 bases, J shed 3 bases, and the junction held 6 bases outside the gene matches. The CDR3 is made up of 16 amino acids. Germline CDR1 SGDLS, CDR2 YYNGEE. The CDR3 loop is CASSVVHRGYTDTQYF. The CDR3 nucleotides read TGTGCCAGCAGCGTAGTGCACAGGGGGTATACAGATACGCAGTATTTT.

The rearrangement links TRBV5-6 to TRBJ1-2; D call uncertain. Germline CDR1 is SGHDT and CDR2 is YYEEEE. V was pared by 1 base and J by 0 bases, with 4 bases between. The CDR3 has 13 amino acids. CDR3 nucleotides: TGTGCCAGCAGCTTGACTTCTAACTATGGCTACACCTTC. Translating it yields CASSLTSNYGYTF.